Sequencing of this TCR beta chain was carried out in a study of blood T cell repertoires in COVID-19. Germline-derived CDR1 and CDR2 are SGHVS and FQNEAQ. This CDR3 region has 14 residues. Unmatched junction bases numbered 2, after V lost 5 bases and J lost 0 bases. Two negative PCRs, clearance, or symptom resolution were required of recovered Cohort 3 donors. Per the original data handling: Reference gene primer amplification gave estimated nucleated cell counts. Generated by immunoSEQ multiplex PCR, the TCRdb table keeps only in-frame clones and is missing some. V and J calls and clone size are given by that table; D and trimming were obtained from the DNA. The sample holds approximately 440,000 clones, around 90% seen once.

The sample consisted of PBMCs or T cells enriched from blood (not recorded which). The chain carries TRBV7-8 and TRBJ1-1; 8 bases fit TRBD1. The TCR was taken from a young woman who had recovered from COVID-19. The CDR3 nucleotides read TGTGCCAGCAGCGGGGACAGGCTGAACACTGAAGCTTTCTTT. Translated: CASSGDRLNTEAFF.